The 19 T cell receptor beta chains below all came from one sample that was sequenced in a study of post-analysis software for immune sequencing data. Study-level results: Among 5 or 6 TRBV segments more frequent in patients than controls were TRBV5-6, TRBV5-1 and TRBV20-1.

For these receptors, no antigen is known. Presence of unique molecular identifiers characterized the TCR beta cDNA libraries. TCRdb fed the PCR reads into MiXCR, producing one record per CDR3 protein. This table has 700,000 to 900,000 distinct CDR3 sequences, around 45% appearing once. Sequencing used blood. The receptor set was obtained from a girl aged 10 to 17 with multiple sclerosis.

This clonotype has a handful of counts. The chain joins TRBV6-5 to TRBJ2-7; 7 nucleotides match TRBD1. Germline loops: CDR1 MNHEY, CDR2 SVGAGI. This CDR3 has 13 residues. The junction had 1 base not matched to a gene; V was cut back by 2 bases and J by 3 bases. The CDR3 sequence is CASSYGTDYEQYF. For the CDR3, the DNA is TGTGCCAGCAGTTACGGGACAGACTACGAGCAGTACTTC.

The sample holds a few counts of this clonotype. This chain uses TRBV4-3 with TRBJ2-6; 12 bases match TRBD1. The germline V gene has CDR1 LGHNA and CDR2 YSLEER. J gave up 1 base and V 4 bases, and 8 bases lay outside the gene matches. The CDR3 is 19 residues long. The CDR3 loop is CASSPYGTGGLSGANVLTF. The CDR3 bases are TGCGCCAGCAGCCCATACGGGACAGGGGGCCTTTCTGGGGCCAACGTCCTGACTTTC.

This clonotype was observed a single time. The V and J genes are TRBV12-3 or TRBV12-4 and TRBJ2-5; TRBD1 matches 7 bases. The CDR3 consists of 12 residues. After removal of 6 bases from V and 13 bases from J, the junction contained 11 bases not matched to a gene. This chain's CDR3 is CASSPGQVERYF. The CDR3 region has the DNA TGTGCCAGCAGCCCTGGACAGGTCGAGCGGTACTTC.

This clonotype has just a few counts. The CDR3 loop is CASSPRPTSGGSTDTQYF. The CDR3, as DNA: TGTGCCAGCAGTCCCCGACCTACTAGCGGGGGGAGCACAGATACGCAGTATTTT. The chain recombines TRBV6-1 with TRBJ2-3; the match to TRBD2 covers 12 bases. The CDR3 consists of 18 residues. V gave up 5 bases and J gave up 0 bases; unmatched junction bases: 9. The germline V gene encodes CDR1 MNHNS and CDR2 SASEGT.

This clonotype has just a few counts. The rearrangement links TRBV7-2 to TRBJ2-1; 9 nucleotides align to TRBD1. Germline lookup yields CDR1 SGHTA and CDR2 FQGNSA. V lost 5 bases and J lost 12; bases outside the gene matches: 14. The CDR3 has 15 amino acids. The CDR3 DNA follows: TGTGCCAGCAGCCAGAGGGGAACAGGGGGCGCTCTGCAGTTCTTC. This encodes CASSQRGTGGALQFF.

The chain uses TRBV7-9 and TRBJ2-7; 12 positions agree with TRBD2. This CDR3 is built from 17 residues. Germline CDR1 is SEHNR and CDR2 is FQNEAQ (reference sequence). After removal of 2 bases from V and 2 bases from J, the junction contained 7 bases not matched to a gene. CDR3 sequence reads: CASSLTTPSGRAYEQYF. CDR3 bases: TGTGCCAGCAGCTTAACCACTCCTAGCGGGAGGGCCTACGAGCAGTACTTC.

This clonotype was counted once. V usage is TRBV6-1 and J usage is TRBJ2-2; TRBD1 might be the D (5 bases). Germline-derived CDR1 and CDR2 are MNHNS and SASEGT. The CDR3 has 14 amino acids. The germline V and J ends were trimmed by 1 base and 7 bases, with 10 bases remaining between them. In DNA form, the CDR3 reads TGTGCCAGCAGTGAAGTAGGGGCGGACGGGGAGCTGTTTTTT. Translated, it gives CASSEVGADGELFF.

V is TRBV7-9 and J is TRBJ2-7; TRBD2 matches 11 bases. Trimming took 3 bases from V and 5 from J; bases not matched to a gene: 3. Germline CDR1 reads SEHNR; CDR2 reads FQNEAQ (reference sequence). The CDR3 contains 14 residues. The CDR3 region is CASSFSGLADEQYF. The CDR3 DNA sequence: TGTGCCAGCAGCTTCTCGGGACTAGCGGACGAGCAGTACTTC.

V gene TRBV7-9 combines with J gene TRBJ2-6, with D unclear. Trimming took off 5 bases at V and 1 base at J, with 15 bases between the two ends. The length of the CDR3 is 17 residues. Germline loops: CDR1 SEHNR, CDR2 FQNEAQ (reference sequence). The CDR3 loop is CASSKTHGISGANVLTF. For the CDR3, the DNA is TGTGCCAGCAGCAAAACCCATGGGATATCTGGGGCCAACGTCCTGACTTTC. The whole variable domain, filled in from reference TRBV7-9 and TRBJ2-6, reads DTGVSQNPRHKITKRGQNVTFRCDPISEHNRLYWYRQTLGQGPEFLTYFQNEAQLEKSRLLSDRFSAERPKGSFSTLEIQRTEQGDSAMYLCASSKTHGISGANVLTFGAGSRLTVL.

In its sample, this clonotype was seen a few times. The chain uses TRBV20-1 and TRBJ2-7; D is unresolved. Germline V gene lookup returns CDR1 DFQATT and CDR2 SNEGSKA (reference sequence). The CDR3 is 11 residues long. The V and J ends lost 0 bases and 5 bases respectively, with 5 bases between them. The DNA for the CDR3 is TGCAGTGCTAGAGATATGAACGAGCAGTACTTC. Protein: CSARDMNEQYF.

The chain has TRBV7-8 and TRBJ2-1; 12 bases map to TRBD2. With V trimmed by 5 bases and J by 6 bases, 8 bases remained unmatched. The CDR3 extends over 16 amino acids. Per the germline V gene, CDR1 is SGHVS and CDR2 is FQNEAQ. The CDR3 protein is CASSVRLAGALNEQFF. As DNA, the CDR3 is TGTGCCAGCAGCGTACGACTAGCGGGAGCCCTCAATGAGCAGTTCTTC.

DNA for the CDR3: TGTGCCAGCAGTCCCCACTCCGGCACCGGGGAGCTGTTTTTT. It translates to CASSPHSGTGELFF. J is TRBJ2-2 and V is TRBV12-3 or TRBV12-4; D remains ambiguous. The CDR3 runs to 14 residues. Trimming pared 5 bases from V and 4 bases from J, leaving 11 bases between.

This chain links TRBV12-3 or TRBV12-4 with TRBJ1-5, with 9 nucleotides matching TRBD1. The trim removed 4 bases at V and 6 bases at J, leaving 13 bases unmatched. The CDR3 sequence is 17 residues long. CDR3 amino acids: CASSSQGQGWARQPQHF. CDR3 DNA sequence: TGTGCCAGCAGTTCACAGGGACAGGGTTGGGCGCGTCAGCCCCAGCATTTT.

This clonotype was picked up one time. This chain connects TRBV9 to TRBJ2-3; 11 nucleotides align to TRBD2. The CDR3 is made up of 16 amino acids. V shed 0 bases and J 6 bases; nucleotides not matched to a gene: 6. Looked up from germline, CDR1 is SGDLS and CDR2 is YYNGEE. CDR3 coding DNA: TGTGCCAGCAGCGTAGGGACTAGCGGGTTCCGGGATACGCAGTATTTT. It is translated as CASSVGTSGFRDTQYF.

The chain has TRBV7-2 and TRBJ2-4, with D tentatively TRBD1 (6 bases). Deletions cut 2 bases from V and 1 base from J, with 9 bases between. The CDR3 has 15 amino acids. Germline V gene data show CDR1 as SGHTA and CDR2 as FQGNSA. CDR3 nucleotide sequence: TGTACCAGCAGCTTAACCGGACAGGCCAAAAACATTCAGTACTTC. Encoded protein: CTSSLTGQAKNIQYF.

The chain recombines TRBV9 with TRBJ2-7, with 9 bases aligning to TRBD2. J was trimmed by 5 bases and V by 4 bases; bases with no gene match: 7. Germline CDR1 reads SGDLS; CDR2 reads YYNGEE. CDR3 length equals 14 residues. The CDR3 nucleotides read TGTGCCAGCAGCCCCATGAGCGGGAGGAACGAGCAGTACTTC. It encodes CASSPMSGRNEQYF.

This sequence joins TRBV15 and TRBJ2-1; D perhaps matches TRBD2 (5 bases). Germline lookup yields CDR1 LNHNV and CDR2 YYDKDF (reference sequence). V was shortened by 2 bases and J by 5 bases, with 13 bases between the two germline ends. The CDR3 covers 15 residues. The CDR3 sequence is CATSRPKSGDNEQFF. The CDR3 DNA sequence: TGTGCCACCAGCAGACCGAAGTCCGGGGACAATGAGCAGTTCTTC.

This clonotype has just a few counts. This sequence joins TRBV11-2 and TRBJ2-1, with a possible D match to TRBD2 (5 bases). The CDR3 consists of 19 residues. The ends were cut back, 2 bases at V and 0 bases at J, with 20 bases in the middle. The germline gives CDR1 SGHAT, CDR2 FQNNGV. For the CDR3, the DNA is TGTGCCAGCAGCTTATTAGGCCCCGGGGTCCCCAGCTCCTACAATGAGCAGTTCTTC. It encodes CASSLLGPGVPSSYNEQFF.

The chain combines TRBV7-8 with TRBJ2-4; no clear D. TRBJ2-7 matches the DNA end more closely, so the J call is doubtful. This CDR3 has 14 residues. Germline-derived CDR1 and CDR2 are SGHVS and FQNEAQ. In nucleotides, the CDR3 is TGTGCCAGCAGCTTAGCGCGACAAGGCTACGAGCAGTACTTC. Translated, it gives CASSLARQGYEQYF.